A selection of T cell receptor beta chains follows, all from one sample in a study of blood T cell repertoires in COVID-19. Produced via immunoSEQ multiplex PCR; TCRdb's table is partial and in-frame only. The table lists over 150,000 clones, approximately 80% of them singletons. The sequenced sample consisted of PBMCs or T cells enriched from blood (not recorded which). The receptors originated from a woman aged 60-75 years who had recovered from COVID-19. Each CDR3 is given with its conserved first and last residue. D genes are given only for firm matches. Some rows have no size entry. The others give once, few or many, or a class for an expanded clone.

few | TRBJ2-5 | NA | TRBV18 | CASSPPQLGGRETQYF | TGTGCCAGCTCACCACCGCAACTAGGGGGACGAGAGACCCAGTACTTC
NA | TRBJ1-2 | NA | TRBV12-3/TRBV12-4 | CASSFGGGNGYTF | TGTGCCAGCAGTTTTGGGGGGGGTAATGGCTACACCTTC
once | TRBJ2-1 | TRBD2 | TRBV7-3 | CASSPSGGPLDEQFF | TGTGCCAGCAGCCCTAGCGGGGGGCCCCTTGATGAGCAGTTCTTC
NA | TRBJ1-2 | TRBD1 | TRBV12-3/TRBV12-4 | CASSFGGGGYTF | TGTGCCAGCAGTTTCGGAGGGGGCGGCTACACCTTC
NA | TRBJ1-1 | TRBD1 | TRBV19 | CASSPFRQGKDTEAFF | TGTGCCAGTAGTCCTTTCAGACAGGGCAAGGACACTGAAGCTTTCTTT
NA | TRBJ1-1 | NA | TRBV11-2 | CASSPNAVNTEAFF | TGTGCCAGCAGCCCGAACGCAGTGAACACTGAAGCTTTCTTT
NA | TRBJ1-2 | TRBD1 | TRBV4-1 | CASSQEPAGGYGYTF | TGCGCCAGCAGCCAGGAACCCGCAGGGGGCTATGGCTACACCTTC
NA | TRBJ2-1 | TRBD2 | TRBV12-5 | CASGLTHTGTSGAHEQFF | TGTGCTAGTGGTTTGACCCACACCGGGACTAGCGGGGCCCATGAGCAGTTCTTC
NA | TRBJ2-1 | TRBD2 | TRBV6-5 | CASSYSTGGANEQFF | TGTGCCAGCAGTTACTCGACCGGGGGGGCCAATGAGCAGTTCTTC
once | TRBJ1-1 | NA | TRBV7-9 | CASSRTGSDEAFF | TGTGCCAGCAGCAGAACAGGATCCGATGAAGCTTTCTTT
NA | TRBJ1-1 | NA | TRBV14 | CASSSRQAHPTEAFF | TGTGCCAGCAGCTCTAGACAGGCCCATCCCACTGAAGCTTTCTTT
many | TRBJ2-5 | NA | TRBV7-2 | CASSFRTSREETQYF | TGTGCCAGCAGCTTCCGCACTAGCCGCGAAGAGACCCAGTACTTC
NA | TRBJ1-2 | TRBD1 | TRBV5-6 | CASSLIGQVGRGYTF | TGTGCCAGCAGCTTGATAGGACAGGTGGGACGTGGCTACACCTTC
NA | TRBJ2-1 | TRBD2 | TRBV5-1 | CASSKLTSGGASSEQFF | TGCGCCAGCAGCAAATTGACTAGCGGGGGGGCCAGTAGTGAGCAGTTCTTC
few | TRBJ2-5 | NA | TRBV29-1 | CSVELATSRETQYF | TGCAGCGTTGAATTGGCTACTAGCAGAGAGACCCAGTACTTC
NA | TRBJ2-2 | NA | TRBV30 | CAWSFDRNTGELFF | TGTGCCTGGAGTTTTGACAGAAACACCGGGGAGCTGTTTTTT